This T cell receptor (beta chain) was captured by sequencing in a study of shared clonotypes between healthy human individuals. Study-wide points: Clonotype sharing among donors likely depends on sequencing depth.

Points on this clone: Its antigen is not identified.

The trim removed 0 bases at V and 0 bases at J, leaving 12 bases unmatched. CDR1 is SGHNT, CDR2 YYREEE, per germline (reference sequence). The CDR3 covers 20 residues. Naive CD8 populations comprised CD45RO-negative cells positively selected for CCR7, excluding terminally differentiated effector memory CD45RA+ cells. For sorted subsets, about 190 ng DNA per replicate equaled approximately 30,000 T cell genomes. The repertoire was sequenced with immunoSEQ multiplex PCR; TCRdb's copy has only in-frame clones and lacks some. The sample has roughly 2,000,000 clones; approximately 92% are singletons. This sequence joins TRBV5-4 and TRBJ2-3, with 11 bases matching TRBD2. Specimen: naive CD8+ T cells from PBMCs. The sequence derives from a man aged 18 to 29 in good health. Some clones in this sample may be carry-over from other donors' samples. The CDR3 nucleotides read TGTGCCAGCAGCTTGGCCGTCCTATTAGCGGGAGGGCTAAGCACAGATACGCAGTATTTT. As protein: CASSLAVLLAGGLSTDTQYF. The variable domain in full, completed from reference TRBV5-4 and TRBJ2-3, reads ETGVTQSPTHLIKTRGQQVTLRCSSQSGHNTVSWYQQALGQGPQFIFQYYREEENGRGNFPPRFSGLQFPNYSSELNVNALELDDSALYLCASSLAVLLAGGLSTDTQYFGPGTRLTVL.